The clone carrying this T cell receptor (beta chain) was counted between two and nine times. Its antigen is not identified. Every sample gave at least 5 micrograms of total RNA when it was extracted. These data belong to a study of blood T cells in healthy people across ages. Study-level background: The template switching approach captured approximately one barcoded beta molecule for every two T cells.

Trimming pared 4 bases from V and 6 bases from J, leaving 22 bases between. This CDR3 contains 15 residues. Germline CDR1 DFQATT, CDR2 SNEGSKA (reference sequence). The authors ran a second PCR of about 6 to 11 cycles using a sample-barcoded 5' primer and a J-beta primer mix. In TCRdb, the 5' RACE reads were re-called with MiXCR into one record per CDR3 protein. The sample carries around 1.7 million distinct CDR3 sequences, roughly 27% recorded once. General study findings and limits: Unsorted PBMC material precluded a definitive naive versus antigen-experienced comparison. Comparison with aged donors showed that long-lived donors had more naive CD4+ cells and higher diversity.

Sequenced input: blood. The chain employs TRBV20-1 and TRBJ2-7; the D gene could be TRBD1 or TRBD2 (5 bases each). The receptor was derived from a woman aged 30 to 39 in good health. CDR3 region: CSAKTGGGPHAEQYF. The CDR3 DNA sequence: TGCAGTGCTAAAACGGGTGGGGGACCCCATGCCGAGCAGTACTTC.